This T cell receptor (beta chain) stems from a study of cytomegalovirus exposure and HLA in healthy donors. V dropped 3 bases and J dropped 4 bases, with 12 bases sitting between them. Germline V gives CDR1 MNHNS, CDR2 SASEGT. The CDR3 sequence is 14 residues long. Use of 60 Vbeta and 13 Jbeta primers characterized the PCR. The protocol was immunoSEQ multiplex PCR, while the TCRdb copy is restricted to in-frame clones and leaves out a portion. The sample contains 110,000 or so clones, around 85% of which appear only once. The receptor was isolated from a young man in good health and CMV-seropositive. Sample: PBMCs. The chain couples TRBV6-1 to TRBJ1-2; TRBD1 is a possible D gene (6 bases). DNA of the CDR3: TGTGCCAGCAGTGATCTACAGGGTTCCTATGGCTACACCTTC. Translation: CASSDLQGSYGYTF.